This T cell receptor (beta chain) came from a study of shared T cell receptors in the human thymus. TCRdb's table, derived via immunoSEQ multiplex PCR, lists solely in-frame clones and lacks some. The data show 650,000 to 950,000 clones, 70% to 90% seen once. CDR3 length equals 14 residues. Germline V gene lookup returns CDR1 MNHNS and CDR2 SASEGT. The V end was cut by 2 bases, the J end by 0 bases, with 8 bases between. The same sample was also studied in work on human thymus T cells. This second study notes: The thymus tissue came from resections taken during corrective heart surgery. Related reports documented highly overlapping thymic repertoires among unrelated individuals.

This chain uses TRBV6-1 with TRBJ2-7; D may be TRBD2 (5 bases). This receptor was identified in a girl less than two years old with a congenital heart defect. The sequencing input was thymocytes. DNA of the CDR3: TGTGCCAGCAGTGAACGGACTCGCTCCTACGAGCAGTACTTC. Its translation: CASSERTRSYEQYF.